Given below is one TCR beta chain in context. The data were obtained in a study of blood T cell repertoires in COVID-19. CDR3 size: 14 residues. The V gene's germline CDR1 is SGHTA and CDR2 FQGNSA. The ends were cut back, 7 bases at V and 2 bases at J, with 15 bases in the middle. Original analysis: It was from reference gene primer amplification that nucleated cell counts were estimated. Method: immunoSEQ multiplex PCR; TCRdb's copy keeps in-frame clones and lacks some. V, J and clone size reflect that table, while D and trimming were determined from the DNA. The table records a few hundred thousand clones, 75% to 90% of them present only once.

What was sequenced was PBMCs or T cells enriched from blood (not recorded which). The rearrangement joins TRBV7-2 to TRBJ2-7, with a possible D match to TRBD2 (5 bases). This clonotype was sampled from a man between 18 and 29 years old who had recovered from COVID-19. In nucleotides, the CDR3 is TGTGCCAGCACCCAGACCCGGGGAGCCTACGAGCAGTACTTC. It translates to CASTQTRGAYEQYF.